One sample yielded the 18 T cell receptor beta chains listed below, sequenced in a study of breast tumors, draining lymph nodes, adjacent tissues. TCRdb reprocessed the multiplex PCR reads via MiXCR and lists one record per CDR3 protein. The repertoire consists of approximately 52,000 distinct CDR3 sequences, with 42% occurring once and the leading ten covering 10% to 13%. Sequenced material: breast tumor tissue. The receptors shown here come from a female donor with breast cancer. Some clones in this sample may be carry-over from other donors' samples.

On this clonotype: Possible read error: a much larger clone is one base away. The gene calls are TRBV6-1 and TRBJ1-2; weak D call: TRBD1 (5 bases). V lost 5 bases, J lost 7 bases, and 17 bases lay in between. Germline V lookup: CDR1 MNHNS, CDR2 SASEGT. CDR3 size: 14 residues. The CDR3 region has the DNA TGTGCCAGCAGTCAGGGTCAGGAGGTGGGTGGCTACACCTTC. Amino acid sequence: CASSQGQEVGGYTF.

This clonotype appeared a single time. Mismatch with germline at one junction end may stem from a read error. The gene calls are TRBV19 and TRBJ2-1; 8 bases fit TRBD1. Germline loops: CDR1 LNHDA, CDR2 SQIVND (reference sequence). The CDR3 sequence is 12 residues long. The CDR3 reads CASATGVNGQFF. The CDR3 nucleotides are TGTGCCTCCGCGACAGGGGTCAATGGGCAGTTCTTC.

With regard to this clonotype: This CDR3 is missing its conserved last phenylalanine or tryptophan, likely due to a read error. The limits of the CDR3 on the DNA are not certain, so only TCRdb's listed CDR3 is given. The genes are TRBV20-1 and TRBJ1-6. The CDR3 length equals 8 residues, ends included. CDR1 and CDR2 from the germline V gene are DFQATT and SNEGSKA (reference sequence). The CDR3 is CSARDSNL.

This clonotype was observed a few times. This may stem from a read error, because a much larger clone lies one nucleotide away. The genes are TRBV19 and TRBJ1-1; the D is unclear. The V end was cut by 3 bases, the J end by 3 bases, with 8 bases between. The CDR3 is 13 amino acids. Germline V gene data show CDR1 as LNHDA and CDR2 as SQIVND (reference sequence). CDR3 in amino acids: CASSMPQDTEAFF. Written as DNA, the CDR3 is TGTGCCAGTAGTATGCCCCAGGACACTGAAGCTTTCTTT.

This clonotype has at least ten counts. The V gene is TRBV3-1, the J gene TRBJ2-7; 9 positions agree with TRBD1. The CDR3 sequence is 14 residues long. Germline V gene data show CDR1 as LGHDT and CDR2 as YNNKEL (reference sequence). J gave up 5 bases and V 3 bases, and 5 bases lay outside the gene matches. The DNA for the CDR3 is TGTGCCAGCAGCCATACGGGACAGGGTAACGAGCAGTACTTC. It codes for CASSHTGQGNEQYF.

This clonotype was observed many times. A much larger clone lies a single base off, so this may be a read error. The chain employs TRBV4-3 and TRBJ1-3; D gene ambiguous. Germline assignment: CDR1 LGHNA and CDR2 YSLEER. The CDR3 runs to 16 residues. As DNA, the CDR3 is TGCGCCAGCAGCCAGGCCTTCTCGCGGGCTGGAAACACCACATATTTT. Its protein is CASSQAFSRAGNTTYF.

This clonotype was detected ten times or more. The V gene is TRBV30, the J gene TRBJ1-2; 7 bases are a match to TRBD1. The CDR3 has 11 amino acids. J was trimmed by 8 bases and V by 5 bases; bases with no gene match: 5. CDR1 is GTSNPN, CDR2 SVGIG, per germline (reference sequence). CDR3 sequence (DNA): TGTGCCTGGGGGCAGGGGGGAGGCTACACCTTC. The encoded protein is CAWGQGGGYTF. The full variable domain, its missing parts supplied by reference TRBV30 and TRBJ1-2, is SQTIHQWPATLVQPVGSPLSLECTVEGTSNPNLYWYRQAAGRGLQLLFYSVGIGQISSEVPQNLSASRPQDRQFILSSKKLLLSDSGFYLCAWGQGGGYTFGSGTRLTVV.

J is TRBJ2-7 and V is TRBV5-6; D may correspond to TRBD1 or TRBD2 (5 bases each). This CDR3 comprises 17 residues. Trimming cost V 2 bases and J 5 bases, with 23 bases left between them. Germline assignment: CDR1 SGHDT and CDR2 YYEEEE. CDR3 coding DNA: TGTGCCAGCAGCTTACGGGCCGGGACGCCCTGGTCCCACGAGCAGTACTTC. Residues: CASSLRAGTPWSHEQYF.

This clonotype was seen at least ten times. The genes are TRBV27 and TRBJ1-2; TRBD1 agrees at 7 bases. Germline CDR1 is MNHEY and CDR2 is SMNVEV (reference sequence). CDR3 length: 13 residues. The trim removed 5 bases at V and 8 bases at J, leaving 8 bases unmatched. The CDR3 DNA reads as TGTGCCAGCAGTCAGAACACACAGGGGGGCTACACCTTC. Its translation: CASSQNTQGGYTF.

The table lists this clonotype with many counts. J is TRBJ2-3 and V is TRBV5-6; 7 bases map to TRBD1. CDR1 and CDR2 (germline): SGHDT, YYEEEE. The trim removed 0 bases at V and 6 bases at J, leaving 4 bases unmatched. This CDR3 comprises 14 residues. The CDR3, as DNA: TGTGCCAGCAGCTTGGGACAGGGATGGGATACGCAGTATTTT. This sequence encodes CASSLGQGWDTQYF.

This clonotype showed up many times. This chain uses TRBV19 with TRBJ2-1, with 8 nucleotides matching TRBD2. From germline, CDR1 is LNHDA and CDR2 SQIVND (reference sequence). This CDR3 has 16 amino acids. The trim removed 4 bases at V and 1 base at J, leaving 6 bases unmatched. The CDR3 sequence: CASSKASGPSYNEQFF. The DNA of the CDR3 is TGTGCCAGTAGTAAGGCTAGCGGGCCGTCCTACAATGAGCAGTTCTTC.

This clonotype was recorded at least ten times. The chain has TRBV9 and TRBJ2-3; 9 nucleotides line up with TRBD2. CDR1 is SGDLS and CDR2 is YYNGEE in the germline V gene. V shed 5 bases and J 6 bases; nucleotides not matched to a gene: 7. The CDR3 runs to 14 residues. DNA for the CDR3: TGTGCCAGCAGACCAGCGGGAGGAGAGGATACGCAGTATTTT. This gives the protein CASRPAGGEDTQYF.

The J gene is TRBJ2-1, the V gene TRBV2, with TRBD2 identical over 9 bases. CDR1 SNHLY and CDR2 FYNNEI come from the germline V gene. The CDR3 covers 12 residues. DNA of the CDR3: TGTGCTGCCGGCGGGAGGGACAATGAGCAGTTCTTC. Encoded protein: CAAGGRDNEQFF.

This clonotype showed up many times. CDR3 sequence: CASSLWAGGDEKLFF. CDR3 DNA sequence: TGTGCCAGCAGTTTATGGGCGGGGGGCGATGAAAAACTGTTTTTT. The chain couples TRBV28 to TRBJ1-4; D is perhaps TRBD1 (6 bases). The CDR3 has 15 residues. V was shortened by 0 bases and J by 6 bases, with 11 bases between the two germline ends. Germline loops: CDR1 MDHEN, CDR2 SYDVKM.

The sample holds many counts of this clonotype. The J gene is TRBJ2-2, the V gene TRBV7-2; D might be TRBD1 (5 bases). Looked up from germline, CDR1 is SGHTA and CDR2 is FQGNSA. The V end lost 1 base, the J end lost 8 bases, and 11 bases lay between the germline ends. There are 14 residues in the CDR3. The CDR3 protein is CASSLESRGGELFF. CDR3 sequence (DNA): TGTGCCAGCAGCTTAGAATCTAGGGGAGGGGAGCTGTTTTTT.

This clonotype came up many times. CDR3 sequence (DNA): TGTGCCAGCAGCCCTGGAGGGTTGGGATCACCCCTCCACTTT. This gives the protein CASSPGGLGSPLHF. This chain joins TRBV7-8 and TRBJ1-6; D not certain. CDR3 length: 14 residues. Germline V CDR1 and CDR2: SGHVS, FQNEAQ. V was trimmed by 5 bases and J by 10 bases, leaving 15 bases between them.

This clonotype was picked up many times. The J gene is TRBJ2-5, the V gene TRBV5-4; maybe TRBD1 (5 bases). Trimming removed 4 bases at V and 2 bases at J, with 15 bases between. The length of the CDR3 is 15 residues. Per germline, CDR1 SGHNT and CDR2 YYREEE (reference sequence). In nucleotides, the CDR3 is TGTGCCAGCAGCAAAAATCAGGGCAGTCAAGAGACCCAGTACTTC. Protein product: CASSKNQGSQETQYF.

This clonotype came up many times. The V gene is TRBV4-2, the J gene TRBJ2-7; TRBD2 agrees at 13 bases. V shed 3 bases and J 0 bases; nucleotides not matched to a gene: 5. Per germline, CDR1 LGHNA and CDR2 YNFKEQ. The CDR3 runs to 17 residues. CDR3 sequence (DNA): TGTGCCAGCAGCCATGTGGGACTAGCGGGAAGCTCCTACGAGCAGTACTTC. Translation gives CASSHVGLAGSSYEQYF.